This T cell receptor beta chain was recovered during a study of cytomegalovirus exposure and HLA in healthy donors. The PCR made use of 60 Vbeta and 13 Jbeta primers. Original analysis: Per a later analysis, the number of unique TCR beta chains was approximately 80 million, of which around 9.9 million were shared. Assay used: immunoSEQ multiplex PCR; TCRdb lists only in-frame clones, some missing. V, J and clone size are taken as reported in that table, and D and trimming were inferred from the DNA itself. The sample lists about 130,000 clones; approximately 89% were seen once. The V gene's germline CDR1 is SEHNR and CDR2 FQNEAQ (reference sequence). The V end lost 4 bases, the J end lost 1 base, and 12 bases lay between the germline ends. This CDR3 region has 15 residues. About this clone: What it binds is not known.

Findings and limits, study-wide: Being productive about 90% or about 30% of the time was typical of most TCR beta V segments in an earlier analysis. Later on, an analysis showed TCR association rates differing by HLA locus, with DRB1 the most and HLA-C the fewest. A likely sequencing artifact accounted for one observed cluster of highly shared sequence variants.

Sample: PBMCs. V is TRBV7-9 and J is TRBJ2-3; TRBD1 might be the D (6 bases). The sequence derives from a woman aged 25 to 45 in good health and CMV-seropositive. The CDR3 spells CASSSQGTGTDTQYF. The CDR3 DNA is TGTGCCAGCAGCTCTCAGGGGACGGGCACAGATACGCAGTATTTT. The variable domain in full, completed from reference TRBV7-9 and TRBJ2-3, reads DTGVSQNPRHKITKRGQNVTFRCDPISEHNRLYWYRQTLGQGPEFLTYFQNEAQLEKSRLLSDRFSAERPKGSFSTLEIQRTEQGDSAMYLCASSSQGTGTDTQYFGPGTRLTVL.